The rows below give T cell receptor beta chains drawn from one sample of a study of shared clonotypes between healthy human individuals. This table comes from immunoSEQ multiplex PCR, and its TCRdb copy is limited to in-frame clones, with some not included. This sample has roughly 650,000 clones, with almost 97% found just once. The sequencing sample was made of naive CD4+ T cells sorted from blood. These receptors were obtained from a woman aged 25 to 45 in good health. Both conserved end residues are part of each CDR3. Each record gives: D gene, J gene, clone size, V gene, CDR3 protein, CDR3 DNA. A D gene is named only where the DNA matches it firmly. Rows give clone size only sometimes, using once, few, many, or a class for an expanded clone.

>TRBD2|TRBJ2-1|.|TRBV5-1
CASSAPGQSLTSGRVF
TGCGCCAGCAGCGCGCCGGGGCAAAGCCTGACTAGCGGGAGGGTCTTC
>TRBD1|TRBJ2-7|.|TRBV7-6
CASGSGTGFNEQYF
TGTGCCAGCGGGAGCGGGACAGGGTTTAACGAGCAGTACTTC
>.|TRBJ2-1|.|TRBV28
CASTLHQEQFF
TGTGCCAGCACCCTTCACCAAGAGCAGTTCTTC
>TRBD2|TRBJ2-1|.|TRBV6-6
CASSLAGGRNEQFF
TGTGCCAGCAGTTTAGCGGGAGGGAGAAATGAGCAGTTCTTC
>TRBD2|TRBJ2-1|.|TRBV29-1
CSVLRGSSGYNEQFF
TGCAGCGTTCTAAGGGGATCTAGCGGCTACAATGAGCAGTTCTTC
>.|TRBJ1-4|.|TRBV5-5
CASSPQGGPNEKLFF
TGTGCCAGCAGCCCTCAGGGCGGGCCTAATGAAAAACTGTTTTTT
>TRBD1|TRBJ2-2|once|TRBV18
CASSLGQADNTGELFF
TGTGCCAGCTCCCTGGGACAGGCCGACAACACCGGGGAGCTGTTTTTT
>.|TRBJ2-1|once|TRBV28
CASSTTTNEQFF
TGTGCCAGCAGTACGACTACCAATGAGCAGTTCTTC
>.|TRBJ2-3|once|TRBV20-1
CSAERTDTQYF
TGCAGTGCAGAGAGGACAGATACGCAGTATTTT
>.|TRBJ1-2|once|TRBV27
CASSSGFYGYTF
TGTGCCAGCAGTTCTGGATTCTATGGCTACACCTTC
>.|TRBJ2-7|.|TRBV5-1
CASSSKPRGVSYEQYF
TGCGCCAGCAGCTCGAAACCTCGAGGGGTTTCCTACGAGCAGTACTTC
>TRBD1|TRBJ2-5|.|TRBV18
CASSPQGADQETQYF
TGTGCCAGCTCACCACAGGGGGCCGATCAAGAGACCCAGTACTTC
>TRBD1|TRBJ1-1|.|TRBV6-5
CASSYSIGQGYAEAFF
TGTGCCAGCAGTTACTCGATTGGACAGGGATACGCTGAAGCTTTCTTT
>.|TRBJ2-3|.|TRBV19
CASSIETPGTQYF
TGTGCCAGTAGTATAGAGACCCCGGGTACGCAGTATTTT
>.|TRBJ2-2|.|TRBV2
CASSESGHTGELFF
TGTGCCAGCAGTGAATCCGGGCACACCGGGGAGCTGTTTTTT
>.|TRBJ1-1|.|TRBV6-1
CASADVYLMNTEAFF
TGTGCCAGCGCGGATGTATACCTAATGAACACTGAAGCTTTCTTT
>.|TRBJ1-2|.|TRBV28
CASSSPAPYGYTF
TGTGCCAGCAGTTCGCCTGCTCCCTATGGCTACACCTTC
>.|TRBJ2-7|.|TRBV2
CASSEGRAGKSYEQYF
TGTGCCAGCAGTGAAGGAAGGGCAGGGAAATCCTACGAGCAGTACTTC
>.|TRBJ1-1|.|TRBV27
CASSPHMAGVNTEAFF
TGTGCCAGCAGCCCCCACATGGCAGGGGTGAACACTGAAGCTTTCTTT
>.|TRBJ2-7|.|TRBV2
CASSEGRYTYEQYF
TGTGCCAGCAGTGAGGGGCGGTATACCTACGAGCAGTACTTC
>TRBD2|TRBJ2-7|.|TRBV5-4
CASSLAGSGRLTYEQYF
TGTGCCAGCAGCTTGGCGGGTAGCGGGAGGTTAACCTACGAGCAGTACTTC
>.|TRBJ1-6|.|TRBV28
CASSFPPLNSPLHF
TGTGCCAGCAGTTTTCCCCCGCTTAATTCACCCCTCCACTTT
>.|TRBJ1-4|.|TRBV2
CASSVGGGWSEKLFF
TGTGCCAGCAGTGTAGGGGGGGGATGGAGTGAAAAACTGTTTTTT
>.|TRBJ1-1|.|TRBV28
CASSLELLTEAFF
TGTGCCAGCAGTTTGGAACTTTTAACTGAAGCTTTCTTT
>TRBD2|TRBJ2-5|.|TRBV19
CASSIEVGREGTQYF
TGTGCCAGTAGTATAGAGGTAGGGAGGGAAGGGACCCAGTACTTC
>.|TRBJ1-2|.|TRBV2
CASSEGQLYGYTF
TGTGCCAGCAGTGAGGGGCAGCTCTATGGCTACACCTTC
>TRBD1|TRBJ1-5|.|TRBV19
CASSIRGPQPQHF
TGTGCCAGTAGTATCAGGGGGCCTCAGCCCCAGCATTTT
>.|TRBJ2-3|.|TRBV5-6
CASSLGGSVSLTDTQYF
TGTGCCAGCAGCTTGGGCGGGTCGGTTTCTTTAACAGATACGCAGTATTTT
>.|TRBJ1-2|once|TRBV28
CASRYSRAELGYTF
TGTGCCAGCAGGTACAGCCGAGCCGAGTTGGGCTACACCTTC
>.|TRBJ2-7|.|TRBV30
CAWTPPALVGAHYEQYF
TGTGCCTGGACCCCACCCGCCCTGGTAGGGGCCCACTACGAGCAGTACTTC
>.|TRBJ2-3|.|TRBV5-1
CASSPGWRTRWVTDTQYF
TGCGCCAGCAGCCCCGGCTGGCGGACTCGGTGGGTAACAGATACGCAGTATTTT
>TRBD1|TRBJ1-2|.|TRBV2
CASKARGTVQSGYTF
TGTGCCAGCAAAGCCCGCGGGACAGTACAATCGGGCTACACCTTC
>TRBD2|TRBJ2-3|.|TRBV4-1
CASSPGLAGEASTTDTQYF
TGCGCCAGCAGCCCGGGACTAGCGGGAGAGGCCTCAACGACAGATACGCAGTATTTT
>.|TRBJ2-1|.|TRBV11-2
CASSFSRSNEQFF
TGTGCCAGCAGCTTTTCCCGCTCCAATGAGCAGTTCTTC
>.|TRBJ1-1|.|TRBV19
CASTTERGGKGEKTFF
TGTGCCAGTACTACCGAGCGAGGGGGGAAGGGGGAGAAAACTTTCTTT
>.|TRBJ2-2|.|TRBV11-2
CASSLALGTGELFF
TGTGCCAGCAGCTTAGCGCTTGGCACCGGGGAGCTGTTTTTT
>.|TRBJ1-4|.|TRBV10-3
CAISSGDNEKLFF
TGTGCCATCAGTTCCGGGGATAATGAAAAACTGTTTTTT
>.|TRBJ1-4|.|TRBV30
CAWSVTATNEKLFF
TGTGCCTGGAGTGTTACCGCAACTAATGAAAAACTGTTTTTT
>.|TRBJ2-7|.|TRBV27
CASRLTGSYEQYF
TGTGCCAGCAGACTTACAGGGTCCTACGAGCAGTACTTC
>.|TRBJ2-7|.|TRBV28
CASSSGGYLIGNEQYF
TGTGCCAGCAGTAGCGGCGGGTACCTAATCGGGAACGAGCAGTACTTC